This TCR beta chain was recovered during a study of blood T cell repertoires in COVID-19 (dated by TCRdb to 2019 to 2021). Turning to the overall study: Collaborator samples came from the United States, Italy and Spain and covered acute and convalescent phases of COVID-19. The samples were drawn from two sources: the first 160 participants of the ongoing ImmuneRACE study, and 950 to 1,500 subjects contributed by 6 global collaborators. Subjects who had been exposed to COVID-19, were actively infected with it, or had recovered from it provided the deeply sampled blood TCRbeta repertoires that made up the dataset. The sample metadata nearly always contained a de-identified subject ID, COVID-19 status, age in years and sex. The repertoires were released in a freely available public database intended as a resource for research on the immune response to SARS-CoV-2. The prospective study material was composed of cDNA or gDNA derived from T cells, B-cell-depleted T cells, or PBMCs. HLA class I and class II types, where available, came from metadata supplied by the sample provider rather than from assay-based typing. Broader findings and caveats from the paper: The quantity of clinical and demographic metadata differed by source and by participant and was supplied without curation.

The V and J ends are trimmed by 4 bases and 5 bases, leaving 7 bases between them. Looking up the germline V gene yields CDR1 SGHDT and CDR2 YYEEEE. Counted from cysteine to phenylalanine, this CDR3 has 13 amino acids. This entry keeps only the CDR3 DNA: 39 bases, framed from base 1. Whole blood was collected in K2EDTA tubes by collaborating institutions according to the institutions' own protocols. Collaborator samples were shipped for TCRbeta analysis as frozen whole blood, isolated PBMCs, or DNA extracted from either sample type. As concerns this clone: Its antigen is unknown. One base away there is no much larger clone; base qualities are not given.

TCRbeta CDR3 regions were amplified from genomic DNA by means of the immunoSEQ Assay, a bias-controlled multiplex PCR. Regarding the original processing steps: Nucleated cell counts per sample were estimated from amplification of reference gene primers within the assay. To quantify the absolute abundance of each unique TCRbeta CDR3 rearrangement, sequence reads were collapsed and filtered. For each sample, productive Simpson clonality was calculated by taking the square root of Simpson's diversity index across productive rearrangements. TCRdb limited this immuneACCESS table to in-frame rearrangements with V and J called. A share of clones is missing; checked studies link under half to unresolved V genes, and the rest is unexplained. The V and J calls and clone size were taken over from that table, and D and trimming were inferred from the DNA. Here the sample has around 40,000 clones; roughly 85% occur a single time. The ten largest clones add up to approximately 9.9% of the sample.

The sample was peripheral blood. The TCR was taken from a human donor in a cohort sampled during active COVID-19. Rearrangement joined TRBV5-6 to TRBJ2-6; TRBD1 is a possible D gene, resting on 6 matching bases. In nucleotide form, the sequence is TGTGCCAGCAGCCGGGACAGGGCCAACGTCCTGACTTTC. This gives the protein CASSRDRANVLTF.